The 6 T cell receptor beta chains below were found in one sample sequenced in a study of T-cell reconstitution after alpha-beta-depleted transplantation in children. Molecular barcoding with unique molecular identifiers was used for the TCRbeta library. TCRdb called the PCR reads again in MiXCR, with one record for every CDR3 protein. The sample consists of about 590,000 distinct CDR3 sequences, 13% of them appearing once. Sequenced here: PBMCs, mostly from graft donor cells, sampled 360 days after TCRalphabeta/CD19-depleted stem cell transplant. Source of these receptors: a male patient under 18 who had a stem cell transplant for acute myeloid leukemia, so the T cells may come from the graft donor.

The DNA for the CDR3 is TGTGCCAGCAGTCCGGGACTAGCGGGAAGGTACGGCCAAGAGACCCAGTACTTC. Amino acids: CASSPGLAGRYGQETQYF. The V and J genes are TRBV28 and TRBJ2-5, with 13 bases fitting TRBD2. This CDR3 spans 18 amino acids. CDR1 and CDR2 (germline): MDHEN, SYDVKM. V was pared by 5 bases and J by 1 base, with 10 bases of the junction left unmatched.

This clonotype has more than one count but fewer than ten. The chain carries TRBV12-3 or TRBV12-4 and TRBJ2-7; tentative D call: TRBD2 (5 bases). V was shortened by 5 bases and J by 0 bases, with 11 bases between the two germline ends. The CDR3 consists of 14 residues. Here the CDR3 reads CASSQEEDSYEQYF. As DNA, the CDR3 is TGTGCCAGCAGTCAAGAGGAGGACTCCTACGAGCAGTACTTC.

The chain combines TRBV28 with TRBJ2-1; 12 bases fit TRBD1. The germline gives CDR1 MDHEN, CDR2 SYDVKM. The CDR3 contains 16 residues. V dropped 6 bases and J dropped 2; count of bases not matched to a gene: 5. In nucleotides, the CDR3 is TGTGCCAGCAGAGGGACAGGGGGCAGGGCCTACAATGAGCAGTTCTTC. It encodes CASRGTGGRAYNEQFF.

This clonotype was observed a single time. The V call is TRBV5-1, the J call TRBJ1-6, with D perhaps matching TRBD1 (5 bases). This CDR3 spans 14 amino acids. Trimming took 2 bases from V and 7 from J, leaving 10 bases between them. Germline CDR1 is SGHRS and CDR2 is YFSETQ. CDR3 DNA: TGCGCCAGCAGCTTTTTCAGGGAGAATTCACCCCTCCACTTT. This translates into CASSFFRENSPLHF.

The V and J genes are TRBV7-6 and TRBJ2-3; TRBD2 agrees at 9 bases. The germline gives CDR1 SGHVS, CDR2 FNYEAQ. The CDR3 covers 16 residues. V lost 1 base, J lost 2 bases, and 4 bases stayed unmatched. This CDR3 is CASSLDIAGVTDTQYF. For the CDR3, the DNA is TGTGCCAGCAGCTTAGACATAGCGGGAGTCACAGATACGCAGTATTTT.

The V gene is TRBV6-6, the J gene TRBJ1-2; 7 bases map to TRBD1. Germline CDR1 reads MNHNY; CDR2 reads SVGAGI (reference sequence). Trimming at V came to 6 bases and at J to 5 bases, leaving 6 bases not matched to a gene. The CDR3 consists of 13 residues. For the CDR3, the DNA is TGTGCCAGCAGGAGACAGGGAGGGTATGGCTACACCTTC. It is translated as CASRRQGGYGYTF.